The 21 T cell receptor beta chains reported below all come from one sample, sequenced in a study of CD8+ T cells in alopecia areata listed by TCRdb under 2018. The library was built by means of the immunoSEQ multiplex PCR assay. For TCR sequencing, RNA was extracted from every sample and reverse transcribed into cDNA to serve as template. What TCRdb holds here is the immuneACCESS table cut down to in-frame rearrangements. Part of the clones is not present; checked against another copy, under half of the missing clones reflect an unresolved V gene, and the others are unexplained. Here the sample has 140,000 to 150,000 clones; 40% to 50% occur a single time. The top ten clones comprise roughly 7.5% of the sample. The material sequenced was CD4+ T cells sorted from blood. Receptor source: a human donor with alopecia areata.

This chain joins TRBV7-9 and TRBJ2-7; D gene uncertain. CDR1 and CDR2 from the germline V gene are SEHNR and FQNEAQ (reference sequence). V was trimmed by 2 bases and J by 0 bases, leaving 2 bases between them. The CDR3 contains 12 residues. The DNA of the CDR3 is TGTGCCAGCAGCTTACACTCCTACGAGCAGTACTTC. It yields the protein CASSLHSYEQYF.

The chain links TRBV28 to TRBJ1-2; D unclear. The germline V gene has CDR1 MDHEN and CDR2 SYDVKM. The CDR3 is 13 residues long. Trimming removed 5 bases from V and 2 bases from J, with 9 bases in between. CDR3 region: CASSPPGNYGYTF. Written as DNA, the CDR3 is TGTGCCAGCAGTCCCCCGGGGAACTATGGCTACACCTTC.

This clone was seen only once. The chain uses TRBV2 and TRBJ2-1; D is ambiguous. CDR1 and CDR2 from the germline V gene are SNHLY and FYNNEI. Deletions cut 2 bases from V and 2 bases from J, with 10 bases between. The CDR3 has 15 amino acids. DNA of the CDR3: TGTGCCAGCAGTGAACCCCTCGGCCCCTACAATGAGCAGTTCTTC. It codes for CASSEPLGPYNEQFF.

The chain links TRBV18 to TRBJ2-2; 8 bases fit TRBD2. CDR1 and CDR2 from the germline V gene are KGHSH and LQKENI. The CDR3 covers 16 residues. V was clipped by 0 bases and J by 4 bases; unmatched bases: 4. DNA for the CDR3: TGTGCCAGCTCACCACCCACTGCGGGAGGCACCGGGGAGCTGTTTTTT. This gives the protein CASSPPTAGGTGELFF.

The J gene is TRBJ2-5, the V gene TRBV11-1; TRBD2 matches 7 bases. The CDR3 has 15 amino acids. In germline, CDR1 is SGHAT, CDR2 FQDESV (reference sequence). After removal of 4 bases from V and 3 bases from J, the junction contained 8 bases not matched to a gene. This CDR3 is CASSSGEGQKETQYF. CDR3 sequence (DNA): TGTGCCAGCAGCTCGGGGGAGGGCCAGAAAGAGACCCAGTACTTC.

The J gene is TRBJ1-5, the V gene TRBV28, with D maybe TRBD1 (6 bases). CDR1 is MDHEN, CDR2 SYDVKM, per germline. Trimming took off 6 bases at V and 4 bases at J, with 13 bases between the two ends. The CDR3 spans 14 residues. The CDR3 nucleotides are TGTGCCAGCAGGGGTGGACAGCAGAATCAGCCCCAGCATTTT. This translates into CASRGGQQNQPQHF. The full variable domain, in which reference TRBV28 and TRBJ1-5 provide the parts outside the CDR3, is DVKVTQSSRYLVKRTGEKVFLECVQDMDHENMFWYRQDPGLGLRLIYFSYDVKMKEKGDIPEGYSVSREKKERFSLILESASTNQTSMYLCASRGGQQNQPQHFGDGTRLSIL.

The chain has TRBV29-1 and TRBJ2-3; D not resolved. The CDR3 has 11 residues. Germline CDR1 and CDR2: SQVTM and ANQGSEA. V shed 5 bases and J shed 4 bases, with 7 bases lying between them. CDR3: CSVSAADTQYF. CDR3 in DNA: TGCAGCGTTTCGGCGGCAGATACGCAGTATTTT.

This clone has just a few counts. The chain combines TRBV5-1 with TRBJ2-5; 7 bases are shared with TRBD1. Germline assignment: CDR1 SGHRS and CDR2 YFSETQ. The V segment lost 4 bases and the J segment 0 bases; nucleotides outside the gene matches: 3. The CDR3 length is 14 residues. CDR3 region: CASSEGTDQETQYF. CDR3 DNA sequence: TGCGCCAGCAGCGAAGGGACAGACCAAGAGACCCAGTACTTC.

J is TRBJ2-5 and V is TRBV29-1, with D possibly matching TRBD2 (7 bases). Trimming removed 6 bases from V and 1 base from J, with 15 bases in between. The CDR3 runs to 14 residues. Germline CDR1 SQVTM, CDR2 ANQGSEA. CDR3 DNA: TGCAGCGTCCGTCGGGGGGCAGGCCAAGAGACCCAGTACTTC. Amino acids: CSVRRGAGQETQYF.

In its sample, this clone was seen a few times. The chain uses TRBV2 and TRBJ2-5, with 7 bases lining up with TRBD2. The CDR3 sequence is 13 residues long. V dropped 2 bases and J dropped 3; count of bases not matched to a gene: 0. Germline V CDR1 and CDR2: SNHLY, FYNNEI. CDR3 amino acids: CASSELAEETQYF. CDR3 bases: TGTGCCAGCAGTGAACTAGCGGAAGAGACCCAGTACTTC.

The chain joins TRBV29-1 to TRBJ1-5, with TRBD1 matching 8 bases. Germline CDR1 and CDR2: SQVTM and ANQGSEA. This CDR3 has 14 amino acids. V dropped 4 bases and J dropped 3; count of bases not matched to a gene: 5. This CDR3 reads CSVAGTGYNQPQHF. In nucleotides, the CDR3 is TGCAGCGTTGCCGGGACAGGTTACAATCAGCCCCAGCATTTT.

Remarks on this clone: Other DNA sequences of this sample code for an identical CDR3. The chain carries TRBV4-1 and TRBJ1-5; D is possibly TRBD1 (5 bases). V shed 0 bases and J shed 1 base, with 7 bases lying between them. This CDR3 has 15 residues. CDR1 MGHRA and CDR2 YSYEKL come from the germline V gene. The CDR3 bases are TGCGCCAGCAGCCAAGAACAGGACAGCAATCAGCCCCAGCATTTT. Translation gives CASSQEQDSNQPQHF.

J is TRBJ2-3 and V is TRBV4-1; D ambiguous. Germline V CDR1 and CDR2: MGHRA, YSYEKL. The CDR3 is 14 amino acids. V dropped 1 base and J dropped 2 bases, with 7 bases sitting between them. The CDR3 coding sequence is TGCGCCAGCAGCCAAGGACACCCCACAGATACGCAGTATTTT. Amino acids: CASSQGHPTDTQYF.

The CDR3 region is CASSSETQYF. CDR3 in DNA: TGTGCCAGCAGTTCAGAGACCCAGTACTTC. The chain carries TRBV27 and TRBJ2-5, with D unclear. The germline V and J ends were trimmed by 4 bases and 4 bases, with 1 base remaining between them. This CDR3 is 10 amino acids long. From germline, CDR1 is MNHEY and CDR2 SMNVEV (reference sequence).

This clone occurred a few times. This chain uses TRBV29-1 with TRBJ2-2; D call uncertain. The CDR3 sequence is 12 residues long. Germline V CDR1 and CDR2: SQVTM, ANQGSEA. Trimming took off 4 bases at V and 1 base at J, with 4 bases between the two ends. The chain's CDR3 is CSVGENTGELFF. In DNA, the CDR3 is TGCAGCGTTGGAGAGAACACCGGGGAGCTGTTTTTT.

This chain connects TRBV5-1 to TRBJ2-1; tentatively, D is TRBD1 or TRBD2 (5 bases each). In germline, CDR1 is SGHRS, CDR2 YFSETQ. V was trimmed by 0 bases and J by 2 bases, leaving 18 bases between them. The CDR3 loop spans 18 amino acids. CDR3 coding DNA: TGCGCCAGCAGCTTGGTCGGGGCGGGCCTTGGTACCTACAATGAGCAGTTCTTC. Amino acids: CASSLVGAGLGTYNEQFF.

V gene TRBV15 combines with J gene TRBJ2-3; D is undetermined. Germline CDR1 and CDR2: LNHNV and YYDKDF (reference sequence). CDR3 size: 15 residues. The V end lost 1 base, the J end lost 6 bases, and 14 bases lay between the germline ends. The CDR3 loop is CATSRVNRPRDTQYF. DNA of the CDR3: TGTGCCACCAGCAGAGTGAACCGGCCGAGGGATACGCAGTATTTT.

This clone appeared a few times. The chain is built from TRBV13 and TRBJ2-1; TRBD2 matches at 7 bases. The germline CDR1 and CDR2 sequences are PRHDT and FYEKMQ (reference sequence). The ends lost 7 bases at V and 8 bases at J; junction bases unmatched: 17. The length of the CDR3 is 16 residues. CDR3 loop: CASTFEGGGRADEQFF. DNA of the CDR3: TGTGCCAGCACCTTTGAGGGCGGCGGGAGAGCGGATGAGCAGTTCTTC.

This sequence joins TRBV28 and TRBJ2-1; 7 nucleotides line up with TRBD1. The CDR3 covers 14 residues. Germline values: CDR1 MDHEN, CDR2 SYDVKM. The CDR3 coding sequence is TGTGGCACACACCCAGGGGGTCTCTACAATGAGCAGTTCTTC. It codes for CGTHPGGLYNEQFF.

In this sample, this clone turned up once. This sequence joins TRBV30 and TRBJ1-6; tentatively, D is TRBD1 (5 bases). The V end lost 2 bases, the J end lost 7 bases, and 12 bases lay between the germline ends. Germline V gene lookup returns CDR1 GTSNPN and CDR2 SVGIG (reference sequence). This CDR3 comprises 14 residues. The CDR3 here is CAWSPGRGNSPLHF. CDR3 nucleotide sequence: TGTGCCTGGAGTCCGGGACGGGGAAATTCACCCCTCCACTTT.

The chain combines TRBV28 with TRBJ2-1; no clear D. V dropped 6 bases and J dropped 7 bases, with 7 bases sitting between them. Germline-derived CDR1 and CDR2 are MDHEN and SYDVKM. The CDR3 is 11 amino acids. The CDR3 here is CASSGRNEQFF. Here the CDR3 DNA reads TGTGCCAGCAGCGGACGTAATGAGCAGTTCTTC. The entire variable domain, with the rest obtained from reference TRBV28 and TRBJ2-1, is as follows: DVKVTQSSRYLVKRTGEKVFLECVQDMDHENMFWYRQDPGLGLRLIYFSYDVKMKEKGDIPEGYSVSREKKERFSLILESASTNQTSMYLCASSGRNEQFFGPGTRLTVL.